The present TCR beta chain was sequenced within a study of blood T cell repertoires in COVID-19. The CDR3 spans 14 residues. V lost 2 bases and J lost 8, with 14 bases in between. Germline V lookup: CDR1 SGHRS, CDR2 YFSETQ. Data came from immunoSEQ multiplex PCR; TCRdb stores just in-frame clones and leaves some out. The sample contains tens of thousands of clones, around 80% of which appear only once. The clonotype was recovered from a woman aged 80 or older with acute or convalescent COVID-19. V usage is TRBV5-1 and J usage is TRBJ2-1, with a tentative D call TRBD2 (5 bases). The sequencing sample was made of peripheral blood. DNA for the CDR3: TGCGCCAGCAGCTTAGGGCAGCCCGGGGATGAGCAGTTCTTC. Translation gives CASSLGQPGDEQFF.